This T cell receptor beta chain was identified in a study of T-cell memory formation after mild COVID-19. About the research overall: Across donors, TCR clusters were largely donor specific. General study results and limits: The second-wave clones peaking on day 37 were not confirmed as SARS-CoV-2-specific. CD4+ clones that contracted lay mainly in CM and EM; CD8+ ones lay in EMRA.

Germline CDR1 reads GTSNPN; CDR2 reads SVGIG (reference sequence). CDR3 length: 13 residues. V lost 3 bases and J 3 bases, leaving 12 bases between the germline ends. This clonotype was seen a few times. Its cognate antigen is unknown. Using constant-segment primers, 5'RACE produced TCR alpha and TCR beta cDNA libraries carrying sample barcodes and UMIs. Via MiXCR, TCRdb re-called the 5' RACE reads, giving one row per CDR3 protein. The sample shows roughly 130,000 distinct CDR3 sequences, approximately 6.3% of them seen only once. Sequences were obtained from PBMCs or a T cell subset sorted from them (not recorded which). The gene calls are TRBV30 and TRBJ2-7; tentative D call: TRBD2 (6 bases). This sequence originates from an adult woman who had mild COVID-19 (a few samples of this study predate the infection). Cell type and time point are not known. CDR3 sequence (DNA): TGTGCCTGGAGAGAGCCAGCGGGCTACGAGCAGTACTTC. It translates to CAWREPAGYEQYF.